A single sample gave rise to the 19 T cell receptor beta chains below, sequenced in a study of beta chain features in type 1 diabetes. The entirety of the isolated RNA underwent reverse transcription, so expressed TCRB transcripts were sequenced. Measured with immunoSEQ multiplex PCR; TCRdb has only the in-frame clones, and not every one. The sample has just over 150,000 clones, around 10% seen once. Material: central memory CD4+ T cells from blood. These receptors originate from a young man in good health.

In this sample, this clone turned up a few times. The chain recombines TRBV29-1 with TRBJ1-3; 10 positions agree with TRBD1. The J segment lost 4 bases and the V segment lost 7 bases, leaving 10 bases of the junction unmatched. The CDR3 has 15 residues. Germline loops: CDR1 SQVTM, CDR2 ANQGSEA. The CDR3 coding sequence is TGCAGCGCTCAATCGGGGACAGGGGTCGGAAACACCATATATTTT. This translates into CSAQSGTGVGNTIYF.

The CDR3 spells CASIEYNEQFF. CDR3 nucleotides: TGTGCCAGCATCGAGTACAATGAGCAGTTCTTC. The genes are TRBV28 and TRBJ2-1; D gene uncertain. With 7 bases removed from V and 4 bases from J, the gap between germline ends came to 5 bases. This CDR3 is 11 amino acids long. CDR1 and CDR2 from the germline V gene are MDHEN and SYDVKM.

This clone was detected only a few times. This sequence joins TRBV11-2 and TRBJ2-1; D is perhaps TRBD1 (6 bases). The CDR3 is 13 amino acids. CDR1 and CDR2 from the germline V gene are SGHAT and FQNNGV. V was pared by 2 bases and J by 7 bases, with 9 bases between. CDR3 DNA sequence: TGTGCCAGCAGCTTAACCAGGGGAAATGAGCAGTTCTTC. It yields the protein CASSLTRGNEQFF.

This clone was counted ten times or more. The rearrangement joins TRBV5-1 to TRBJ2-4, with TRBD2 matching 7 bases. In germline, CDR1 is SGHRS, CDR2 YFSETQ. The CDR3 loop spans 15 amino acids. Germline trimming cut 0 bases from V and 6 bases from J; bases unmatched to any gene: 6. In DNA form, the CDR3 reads TGCGCCAGCAGCTTGGAAGCGGGGTCTGGAAACATTCAGTACTTC. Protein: CASSLEAGSGNIQYF.

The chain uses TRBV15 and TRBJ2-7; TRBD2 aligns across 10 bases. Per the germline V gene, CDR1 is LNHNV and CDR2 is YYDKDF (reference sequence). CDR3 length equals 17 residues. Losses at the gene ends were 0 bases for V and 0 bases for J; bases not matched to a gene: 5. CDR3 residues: CATSRDRSGGASYEQYF. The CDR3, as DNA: TGTGCCACCAGCAGAGATCGGAGCGGGGGGGCCTCCTACGAGCAGTACTTC.

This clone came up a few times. CDR3 protein: CASSLSLDGYNEQFF. The CDR3 DNA is TGTGCCAGCAGTCTGTCGTTGGACGGTTACAATGAGCAGTTCTTC. The chain uses TRBV5-6 and TRBJ2-1; D is unclear. This CDR3 spans 15 amino acids. Germline V gene sequence: CDR1 SGHDT, CDR2 YYEEEE. V was pared by 5 bases and J by 4 bases, with 16 bases between.

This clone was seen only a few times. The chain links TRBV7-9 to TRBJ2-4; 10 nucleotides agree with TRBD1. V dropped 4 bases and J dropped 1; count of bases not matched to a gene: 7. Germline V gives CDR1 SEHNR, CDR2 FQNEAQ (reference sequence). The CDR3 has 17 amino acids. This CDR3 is CASSSAGTGVAKNIQYF. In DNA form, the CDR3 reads TGTGCCAGCAGCTCGGCCGGGACAGGGGTTGCCAAAAACATTCAGTACTTC.

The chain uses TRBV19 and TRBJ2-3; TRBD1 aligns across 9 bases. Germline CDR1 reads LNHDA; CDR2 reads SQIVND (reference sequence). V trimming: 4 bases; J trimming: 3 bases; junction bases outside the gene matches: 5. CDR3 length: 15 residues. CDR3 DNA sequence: TGTGCCAGTAGTAATCGGGACAGGGTAACAGATACGCAGTATTTT. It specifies CASSNRDRVTDTQYF.

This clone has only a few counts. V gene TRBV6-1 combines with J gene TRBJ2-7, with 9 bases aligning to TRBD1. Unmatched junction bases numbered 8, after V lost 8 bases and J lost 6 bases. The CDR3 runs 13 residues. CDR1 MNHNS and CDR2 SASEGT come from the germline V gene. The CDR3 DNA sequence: TGTGCCAGCTCCGGGGACAGGGTTGGCGAGCAGTACTTC. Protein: CASSGDRVGEQYF.

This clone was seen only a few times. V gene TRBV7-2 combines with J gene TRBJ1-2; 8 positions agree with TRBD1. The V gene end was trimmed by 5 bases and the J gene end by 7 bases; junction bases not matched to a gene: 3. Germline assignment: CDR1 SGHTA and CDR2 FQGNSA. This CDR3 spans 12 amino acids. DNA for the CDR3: TGTGCCAGCAGCCTGGACAGGGTTGGCTACACCTTC. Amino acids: CASSLDRVGYTF.

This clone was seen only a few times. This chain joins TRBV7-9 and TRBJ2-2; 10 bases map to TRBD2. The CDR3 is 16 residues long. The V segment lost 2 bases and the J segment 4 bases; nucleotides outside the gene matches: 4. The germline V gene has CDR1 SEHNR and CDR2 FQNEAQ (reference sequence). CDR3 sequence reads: CASSLQLAGATGELFF. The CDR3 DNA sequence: TGTGCCAGCAGCTTACAGCTAGCGGGGGCCACCGGGGAGCTGTTTTTT. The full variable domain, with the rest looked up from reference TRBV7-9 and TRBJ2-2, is DTGVSQNPRHKITKRGQNVTFRCDPISEHNRLYWYRQTLGQGPEFLTYFQNEAQLEKSRLLSDRFSAERPKGSFSTLEIQRTEQGDSAMYLCASSLQLAGATGELFFGEGSRLTVL.

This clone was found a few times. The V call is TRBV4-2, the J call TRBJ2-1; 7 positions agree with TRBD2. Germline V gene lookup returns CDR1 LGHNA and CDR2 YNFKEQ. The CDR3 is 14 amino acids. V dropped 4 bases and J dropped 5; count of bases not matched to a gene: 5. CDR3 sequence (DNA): TGTGCCAGCAGCCCTGGGGCGGGGGACAATGAGCAGTTCTTC. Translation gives CASSPGAGDNEQFF.

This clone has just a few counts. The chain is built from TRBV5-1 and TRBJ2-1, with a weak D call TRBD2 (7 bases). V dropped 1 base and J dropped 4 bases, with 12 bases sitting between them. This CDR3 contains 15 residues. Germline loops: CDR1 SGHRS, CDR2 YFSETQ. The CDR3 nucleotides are TGCGCCAGCAGCTTGTCGGCGGGGGCATACAATGAGCAGTTCTTC. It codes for CASSLSAGAYNEQFF.

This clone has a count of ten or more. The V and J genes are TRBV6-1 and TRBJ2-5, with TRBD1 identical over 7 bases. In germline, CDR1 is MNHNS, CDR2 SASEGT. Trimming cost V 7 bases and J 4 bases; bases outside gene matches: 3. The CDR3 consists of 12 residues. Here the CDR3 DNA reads TGTGCCAGCAAGACAGGGAGAGAGACCCAGTACTTC. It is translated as CASKTGRETQYF.

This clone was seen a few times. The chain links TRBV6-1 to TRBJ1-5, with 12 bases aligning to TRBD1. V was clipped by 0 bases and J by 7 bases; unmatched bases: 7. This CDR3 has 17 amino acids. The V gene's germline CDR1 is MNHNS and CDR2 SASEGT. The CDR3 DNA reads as TGTGCCAGCAGTGAAGCGCGGAGGGGACAGGGGGCGCAGCCCCAGCATTTT. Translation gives CASSEARRGQGAQPQHF.

The CDR3 bases are TGCAGCGTCATTGGGTCAGCGGGATCTTCCTACAATGAGCAGTTCTTC. Its protein is CSVIGSAGSSYNEQFF. The rearrangement joins TRBV29-1 to TRBJ2-1; 7 bases match TRBD2. V lost 6 bases and J lost 1; bases outside the gene matches: 12. The CDR3 extends over 16 amino acids. The germline V gene has CDR1 SQVTM and CDR2 ANQGSEA.

The CDR3 reads CSVDSTSGANVLTF. CDR3 bases: TGCAGCGTAGACAGTACTTCTGGGGCCAACGTCCTGACTTTC. This chain links TRBV29-1 with TRBJ2-6, with a possible D match to TRBD1 (5 bases). This CDR3 has 14 amino acids. CDR1 SQVTM and CDR2 ANQGSEA come from the germline V gene. Trimming removed 6 bases from V and 1 base from J, with 10 bases in between.

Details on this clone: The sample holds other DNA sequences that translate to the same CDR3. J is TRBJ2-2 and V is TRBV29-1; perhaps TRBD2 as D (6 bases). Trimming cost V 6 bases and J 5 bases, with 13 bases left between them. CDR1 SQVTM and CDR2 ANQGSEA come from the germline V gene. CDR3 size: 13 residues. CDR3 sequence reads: CSVGRAGTGELFF. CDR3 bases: TGCAGCGTGGGCAGGGCGGGGACCGGGGAGCTGTTTTTT.

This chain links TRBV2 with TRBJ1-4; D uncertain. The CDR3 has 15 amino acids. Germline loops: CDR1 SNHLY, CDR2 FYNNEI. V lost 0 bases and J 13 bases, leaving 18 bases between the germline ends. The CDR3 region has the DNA TGTGCCAGCAGTGAAGCTCGGAGGGTAATAAAGGGACTGTTTTTT. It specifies CASSEARRVIKGLFF.